This T cell receptor beta chain was recorded in a study of blood T cell repertoires in COVID-19. Study background: From the United States, Italy and Spain came samples of acute and convalescent COVID-19.

As originally analysed: Amplified reference gene primers provided the basis for estimating nucleated cell counts. Data came from immunoSEQ multiplex PCR; TCRdb stores just in-frame clones and leaves some out. Clonal size and the V and J genes are those of that table, whereas D and trimming came from the DNA. The data contain around 120,000 clones, roughly 87% of them singletons. This CDR3 is 15 amino acids long. V shed 5 bases and J 3 bases; nucleotides not matched to a gene: 5. From germline, CDR1 is LNHDA and CDR2 SQIVND (reference sequence). This TCR derives from an older man with acute or convalescent COVID-19. This rearrangement joins TRBV19 to TRBJ1-2; 11 nucleotides agree with TRBD1. The sequencing sample was made of peripheral blood. The chain's CDR3 is CASSPRTGGYYGYTF. The CDR3 nucleotides are TGTGCCAGTAGTCCCCGGACAGGGGGCTACTATGGCTACACCTTC.